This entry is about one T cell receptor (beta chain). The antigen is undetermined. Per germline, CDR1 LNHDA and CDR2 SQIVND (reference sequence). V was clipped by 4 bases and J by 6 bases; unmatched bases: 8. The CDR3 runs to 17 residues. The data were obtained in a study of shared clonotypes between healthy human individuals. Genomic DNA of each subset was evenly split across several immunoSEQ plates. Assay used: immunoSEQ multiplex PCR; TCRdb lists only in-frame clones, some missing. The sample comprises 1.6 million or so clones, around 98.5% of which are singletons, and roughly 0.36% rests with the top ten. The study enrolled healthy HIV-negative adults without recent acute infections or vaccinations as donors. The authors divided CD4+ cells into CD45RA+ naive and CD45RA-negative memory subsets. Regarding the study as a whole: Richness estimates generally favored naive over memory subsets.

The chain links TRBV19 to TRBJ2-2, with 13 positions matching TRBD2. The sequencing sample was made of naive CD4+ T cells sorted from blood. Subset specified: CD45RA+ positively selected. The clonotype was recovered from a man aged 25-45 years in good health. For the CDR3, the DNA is TGTGCCAGTAGTAAATCCGGGACTAGCGGGGCGGCCGGGGAGCTGTTTTTT. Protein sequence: CASSKSGTSGAAGELFF.